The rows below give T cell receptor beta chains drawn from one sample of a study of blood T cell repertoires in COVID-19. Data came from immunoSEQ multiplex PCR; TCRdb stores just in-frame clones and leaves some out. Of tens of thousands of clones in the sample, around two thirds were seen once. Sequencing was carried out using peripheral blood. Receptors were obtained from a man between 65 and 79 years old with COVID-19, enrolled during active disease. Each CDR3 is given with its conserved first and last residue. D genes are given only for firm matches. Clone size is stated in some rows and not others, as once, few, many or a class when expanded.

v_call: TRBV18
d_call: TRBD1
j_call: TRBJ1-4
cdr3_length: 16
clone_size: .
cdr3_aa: CASSLQGAATNEKLFF
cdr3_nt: TGTGCCAGCTCATTACAGGGGGCAGCAACTAATGAAAAACTGTTTTTT

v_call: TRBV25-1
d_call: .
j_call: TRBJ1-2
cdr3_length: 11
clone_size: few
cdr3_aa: CASSQGAGYTF
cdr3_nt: TGTGCCAGCAGCCAGGGTGCTGGCTACACCTTC

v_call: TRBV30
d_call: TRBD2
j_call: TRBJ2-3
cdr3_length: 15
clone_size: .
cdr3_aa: CAWRSPSGFTDTQYF
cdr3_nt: TGTGCCTGGAGAAGCCCTAGCGGCTTCACAGATACGCAGTATTTT

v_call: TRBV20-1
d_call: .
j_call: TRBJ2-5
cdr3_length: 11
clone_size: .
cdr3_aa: CSALTRETQYF
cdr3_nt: TGCAGTGCTCTTACCCGGGAGACCCAGTACTTC

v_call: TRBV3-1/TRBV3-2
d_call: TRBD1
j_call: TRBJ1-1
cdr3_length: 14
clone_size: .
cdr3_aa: CASSQDRGMGEAFF
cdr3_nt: TGTGCCAGCAGCCAAGACAGGGGGATGGGTGAAGCTTTCTTT

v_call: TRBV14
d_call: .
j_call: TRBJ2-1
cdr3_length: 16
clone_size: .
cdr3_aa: CASSPYDWFSYNEQFF
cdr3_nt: TGTGCCAGCAGCCCCTACGACTGGTTCTCCTACAATGAGCAGTTCTTC

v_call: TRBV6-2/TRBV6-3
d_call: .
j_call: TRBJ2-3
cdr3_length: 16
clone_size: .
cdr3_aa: CASSPLAETSTDTQYF
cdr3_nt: TGTGCCAGCAGCCCCCTAGCTGAAACTAGCACAGATACGCAGTATTTT

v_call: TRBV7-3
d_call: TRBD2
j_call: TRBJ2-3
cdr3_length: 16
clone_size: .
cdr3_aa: CASSLLAGQGQDTQYF
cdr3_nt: TGTGCCAGCAGCCTACTAGCGGGCCAAGGCCAAGATACGCAGTATTTT

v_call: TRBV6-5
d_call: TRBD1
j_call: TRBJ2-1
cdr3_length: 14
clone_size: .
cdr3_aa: CASSSPGTDNEQFF
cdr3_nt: TGTGCCAGCAGTTCACCCGGGACAGACAATGAGCAGTTCTTC

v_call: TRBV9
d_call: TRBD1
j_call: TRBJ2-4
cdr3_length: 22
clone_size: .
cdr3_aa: CASSALPIGHRGLTVAKNIQYF
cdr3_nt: TGTGCCAGCAGCGCGTTGCCAATCGGGCACAGGGGGCTTACGGTAGCCAAAAACATTCAGTACTTC

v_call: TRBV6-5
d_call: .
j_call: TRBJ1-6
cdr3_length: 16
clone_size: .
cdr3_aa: CASSYDPPGRNSPLHF
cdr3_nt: TGTGCCAGCAGTTATGACCCTCCAGGTCGAAATTCACCCCTCCACTTT

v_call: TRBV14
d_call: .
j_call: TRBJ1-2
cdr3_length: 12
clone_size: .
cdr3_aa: CASSQGPYGYTF
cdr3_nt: TGTGCCAGCAGCCAAGGGCCATATGGCTACACCTTC

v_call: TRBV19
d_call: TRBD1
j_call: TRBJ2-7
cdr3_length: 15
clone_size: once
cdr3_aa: CASSTPDRGEGEQYF
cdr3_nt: TGTGCCAGTAGTACCCCAGACAGGGGCGAGGGCGAGCAGTACTTC

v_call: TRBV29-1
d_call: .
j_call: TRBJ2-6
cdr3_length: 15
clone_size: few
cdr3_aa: CSAARDLSGANVLTF
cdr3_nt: TGCAGCGCCGCCCGGGATCTCTCTGGGGCCAACGTCCTGACTTTC

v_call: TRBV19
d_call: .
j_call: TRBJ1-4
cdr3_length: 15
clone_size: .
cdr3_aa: CASSTGDMTNEKLFF
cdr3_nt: TGTGCCAGTAGTACAGGGGATATGACTAATGAAAAACTGTTTTTT

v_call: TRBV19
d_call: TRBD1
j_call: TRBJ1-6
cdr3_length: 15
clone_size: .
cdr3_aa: CASSTGQGTYSPLHF
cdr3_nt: TGTGCCAGTAGTACCGGACAGGGAACGTATTCACCCCTCCACTTT

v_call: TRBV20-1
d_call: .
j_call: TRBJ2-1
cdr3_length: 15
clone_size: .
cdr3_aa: CSASGPGVSYNEQFF
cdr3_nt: TGCAGTGCTAGTGGGCCGGGAGTTTCTTACAATGAGCAGTTCTTC

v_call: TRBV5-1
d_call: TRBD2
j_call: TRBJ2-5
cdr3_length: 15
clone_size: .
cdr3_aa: CASSQRTSGGETQYF
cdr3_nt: TGCGCCAGCAGCCAACGGACTAGCGGAGGGGAGACCCAGTACTTC

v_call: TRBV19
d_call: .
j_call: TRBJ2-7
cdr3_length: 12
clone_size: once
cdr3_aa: CASSIPDNEQYF
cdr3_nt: TGTGCCAGTAGTATTCCGGACAACGAGCAGTACTTC

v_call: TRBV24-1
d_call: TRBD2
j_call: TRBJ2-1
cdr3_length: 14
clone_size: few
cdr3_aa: CATQPSGPYNEQFF
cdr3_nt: TGTGCCACACAACCTAGCGGGCCCTACAATGAGCAGTTCTTC

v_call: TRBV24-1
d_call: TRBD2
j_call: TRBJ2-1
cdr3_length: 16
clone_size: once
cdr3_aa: CATRPSWAGASNEQFF
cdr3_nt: TGTGCCACGAGGCCTTCGTGGGCGGGAGCCTCCAATGAGCAGTTCTTC

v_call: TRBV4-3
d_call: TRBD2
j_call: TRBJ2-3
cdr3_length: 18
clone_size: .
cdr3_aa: CASSQVGGRASSTDTQYF
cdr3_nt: TGCGCCAGCAGCCAAGTTGGCGGGAGGGCCTCTAGCACAGATACGCAGTATTTT

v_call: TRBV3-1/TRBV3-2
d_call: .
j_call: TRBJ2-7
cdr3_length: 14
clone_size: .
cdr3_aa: CASSPTPGVYEQYF
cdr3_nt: TGTGCCAGCAGCCCCACCCCGGGGGTATACGAGCAGTACTTC

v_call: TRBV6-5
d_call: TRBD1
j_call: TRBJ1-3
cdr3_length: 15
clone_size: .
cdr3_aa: CASSYDRGSGNTIYF
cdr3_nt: TGTGCCAGCAGTTATGACAGGGGCTCTGGAAACACCATATATTTT

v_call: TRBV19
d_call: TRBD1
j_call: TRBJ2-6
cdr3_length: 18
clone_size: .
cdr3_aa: CASSIGTGANSGANVLTF
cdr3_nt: TGTGCCAGTAGTATAGGGACAGGGGCAAACTCTGGGGCCAACGTCCTGACTTTC

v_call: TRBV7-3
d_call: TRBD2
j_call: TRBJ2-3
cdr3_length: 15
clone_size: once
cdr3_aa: CASRFTSGSTDTQYF
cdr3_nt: TGTGCCAGCAGGTTTACTAGCGGGAGCACAGATACGCAGTATTTT

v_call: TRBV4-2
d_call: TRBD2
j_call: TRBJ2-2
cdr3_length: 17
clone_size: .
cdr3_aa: CASSYRGAGDVAGELFF
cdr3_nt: TGTGCCAGCAGTTACCGCGGGGCGGGAGATGTTGCCGGGGAGCTGTTTTTT

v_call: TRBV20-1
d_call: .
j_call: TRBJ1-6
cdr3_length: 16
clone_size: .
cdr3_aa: CSASTGMEFSNSPLHF
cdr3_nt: TGCAGTGCTAGTACCGGGATGGAATTCTCTAATTCACCCCTCCACTTT

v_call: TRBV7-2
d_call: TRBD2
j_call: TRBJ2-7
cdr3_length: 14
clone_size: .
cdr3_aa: CASSSPSGDYEQYF
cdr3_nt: TGTGCCAGCAGTTCCCCTAGCGGAGACTACGAGCAGTACTTC

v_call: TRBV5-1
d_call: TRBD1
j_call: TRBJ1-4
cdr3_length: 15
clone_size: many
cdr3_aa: CASSLADRANEKLFF
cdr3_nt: TGCGCCAGCAGCTTGGCCGACAGGGCTAATGAAAAACTGTTTTTT

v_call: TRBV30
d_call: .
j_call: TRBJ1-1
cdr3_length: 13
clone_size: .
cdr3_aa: CAWRTLLNTEAFF
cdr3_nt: TGTGCCTGGAGGACACTCCTGAACACTGAAGCTTTCTTT

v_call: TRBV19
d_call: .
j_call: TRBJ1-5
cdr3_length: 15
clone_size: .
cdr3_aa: CASSYTGISNQPQHF
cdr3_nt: TGTGCCAGTAGCTACACAGGGATCAGCAATCAGCCCCAGCATTTT

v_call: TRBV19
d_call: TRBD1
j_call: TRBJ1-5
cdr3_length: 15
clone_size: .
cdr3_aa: CASSMGQGLHQPQHF
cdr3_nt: TGTGCCAGTAGTATGGGACAGGGGCTCCATCAGCCCCAGCATTTT

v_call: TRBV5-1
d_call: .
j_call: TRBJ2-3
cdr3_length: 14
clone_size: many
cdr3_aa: CASSPYAGTDTQYF
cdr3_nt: TGCGCCAGCAGCCCTTACGCGGGGACAGATACGCAGTATTTT

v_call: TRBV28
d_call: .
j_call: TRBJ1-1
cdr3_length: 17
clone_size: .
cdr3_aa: CASSPFGSSTGITEAFF
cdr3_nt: TGTGCCAGCAGTCCTTTCGGGAGTTCGACTGGGATAACTGAAGCTTTCTTT

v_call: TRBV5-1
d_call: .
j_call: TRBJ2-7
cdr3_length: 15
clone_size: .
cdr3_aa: CASSLENSNRVGQYF
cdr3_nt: TGCGCCAGCAGCTTAGAAAACTCAAACAGGGTAGGGCAGTACTTC

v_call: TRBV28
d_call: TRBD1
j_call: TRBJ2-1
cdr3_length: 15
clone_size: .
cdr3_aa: CASRKQGALTNEQFF
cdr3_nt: TGTGCCAGCAGGAAACAGGGGGCGCTTACCAATGAGCAGTTCTTC

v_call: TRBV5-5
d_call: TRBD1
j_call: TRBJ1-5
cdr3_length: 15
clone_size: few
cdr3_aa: CASSLVTGGDQPQHF
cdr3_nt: TGTGCCAGCAGCTTGGTAACAGGGGGCGATCAGCCCCAGCATTTT

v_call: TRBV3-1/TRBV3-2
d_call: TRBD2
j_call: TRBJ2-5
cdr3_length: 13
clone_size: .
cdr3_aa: CAISGLARETQYF
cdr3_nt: TGTGCCATTTCAGGACTAGCGCGCGAGACCCAGTACTTC

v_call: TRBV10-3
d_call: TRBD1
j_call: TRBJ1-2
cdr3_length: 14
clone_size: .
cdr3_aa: CAISETGQGRGYTF
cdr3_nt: TGTGCCATCAGTGAGACCGGACAGGGCCGGGGCTACACCTTC

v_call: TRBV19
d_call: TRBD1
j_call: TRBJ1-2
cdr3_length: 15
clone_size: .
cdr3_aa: CASSTLPQTGAGYTF
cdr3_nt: TGTGCCAGTAGTACGCTCCCCCAGACAGGGGCTGGCTACACCTTC

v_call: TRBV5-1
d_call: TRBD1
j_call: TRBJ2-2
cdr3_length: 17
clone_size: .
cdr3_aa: CASSLMGQGPYTGELFF
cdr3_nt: TGCGCCAGCAGCTTGATGGGACAGGGACCATACACCGGGGAGCTGTTTTTT

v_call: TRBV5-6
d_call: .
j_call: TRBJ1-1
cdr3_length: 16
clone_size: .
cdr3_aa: CASSPLGRLMNTEAFF
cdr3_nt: TGTGCCAGCAGCCCTCTTGGGAGGCTCATGAACACTGAAGCTTTCTTT

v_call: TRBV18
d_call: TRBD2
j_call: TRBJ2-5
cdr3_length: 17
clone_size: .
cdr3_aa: CASSPPGQREGRETQYF
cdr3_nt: TGTGCCAGCTCACCACCTGGTCAGCGGGAGGGCCGGGAGACCCAGTACTTC

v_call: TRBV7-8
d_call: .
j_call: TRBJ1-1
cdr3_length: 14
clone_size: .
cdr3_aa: CASSRSRGNTEAFF
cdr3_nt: TGTGCCAGCAGCCGCAGTAGGGGGAACACTGAAGCTTTCTTT

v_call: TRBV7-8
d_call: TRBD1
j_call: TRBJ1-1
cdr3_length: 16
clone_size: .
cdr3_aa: CASSKYSGTVTTEAFF
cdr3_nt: TGTGCCAGCAGCAAGTACTCCGGGACAGTAACGACTGAAGCTTTCTTT

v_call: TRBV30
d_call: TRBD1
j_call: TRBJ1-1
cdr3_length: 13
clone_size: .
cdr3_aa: CAWGQGALPEAFF
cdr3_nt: TGTGCCTGGGGACAGGGGGCGCTCCCTGAAGCTTTCTTT

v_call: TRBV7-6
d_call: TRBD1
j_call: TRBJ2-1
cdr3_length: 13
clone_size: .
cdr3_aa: CASSDRVYNEQFF
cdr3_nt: TGTGCCAGCAGCGACAGGGTATACAATGAGCAGTTCTTC

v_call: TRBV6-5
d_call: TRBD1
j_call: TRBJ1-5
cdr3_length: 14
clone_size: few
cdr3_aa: CASRPGQGNQPQHF
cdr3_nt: TGTGCCAGCAGGCCGGGACAGGGGAATCAGCCCCAGCATTTT

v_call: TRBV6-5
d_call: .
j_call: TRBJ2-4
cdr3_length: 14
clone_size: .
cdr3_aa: CASSPRQVWYIQYF
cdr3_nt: TGTGCCAGCAGCCCACGACAAGTTTGGTACATTCAGTACTTC

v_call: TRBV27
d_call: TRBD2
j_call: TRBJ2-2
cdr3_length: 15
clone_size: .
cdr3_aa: CASSFGTSSTGELFF
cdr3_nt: TGTGCCAGCAGCTTCGGGACTAGTAGTACCGGGGAGCTGTTTTTT